Listed here is a single T cell receptor beta chain. The antigen it binds to is not known. Base-call qualities are not available, and no considerably larger clone is one nucleotide away. This specimen belongs to a study of long-term antiretroviral therapy in people with HIV (dated by TCRdb to between 2022 and 2023). Study-wide context: The earliest samples were collected roughly a decade before the 2015 WHO recommendation for immediate ART, at a time when ART was usually postponed until CD4 counts fell. A retrospective serial study tested whether ART initiation and durable HIV suppression were associated with changes in peripheral blood TRB repertoire composition and diversity. The cohort contributed fewer than 200 cryopreserved PBMC samples from 30 adults with confirmed HIV infection, collected serially over a mean of approximately 6 years (range 1-12). Of the roughly 32 participants with HIV, ten to eleven were female. Test extractions of a monoclonal T-cell line alongside some 36 polyclonal samples showed no cross-contamination during QIAcube processing. What the research found in general, with its limitations: Inferences about post-ART repertoire changes were limited because no data were available on ART adherence, viral resistance or therapy changes. The samples were dated from 2004 to 2017, and the ART regimens that were used may be less effective than current ART regimens. Owing to limited PBMC availability, only the TCR beta chain was sequenced, without alpha chain pairing. A significant increase in TRB diversity was found to be associated with ART initiation, although TRB diversity was observed to remain significantly below that of transplant donor controls even after long-term ART. Because pre-ART samples had limited cell numbers, unsorted PBMC were profiled rather than sorted CD4+ and CD8+ T cells. CDR3 length ranges in HIV repertoires were narrower than in controls, and network structure suggested an antigen-experienced repertoire with only a slight naive shift after ART. At every time point, the repertoire was dominated by expanded TRB clones first identified before ART initiation, although this dominance fluctuated and, in many PLHIV, declined after ART.

Participants were included only if at least one PBMC sample before ART initiation and at least two post-ART samples were available. Treatment was received in the United States of America by all participants with HIV. Before DNA extraction, cryopreserved samples of 1-10 million PBMC were thawed and then washed. At the time of the earliest PBMC sample, participants with HIV were aged between about 23 and 54 years. Per participant, PBMC samples came from 1-4 timepoints prior to ART initiation and 2-8 timepoints following ART initiation, for a median of 7 samples. Serial HIV viral load, CD4+ T-cell count, ART history and demographic data were obtained for every participant. Genomic DNA was extracted from unsorted PBMC with a Qiagen kit on a QIAcube, processed in batches of 12 samples. Sequencing of the TRB variable region was done with the immunoSEQ hsTCRB v3.0 assay at survey level resolution. The targeted TRB sequencing depth was about 35,000-55,000 T-cell genomes per sample. Pooled TRB libraries were sequenced on an Illumina MiSeq with a v3 150-cycle kit. Per the source publication's procedure: Analysis of repertoires was carried out in R inside a reproducible Nextflow workflow spanning QC, data transformation and analysis. Custom analyses were implemented in LymphoSeq2, an R package for AIRR-Seq data exploration. After excluding a few samples that yielded fewer than 5000 total TRB sequences, under 200 HIV repertoires remained for analysis. Among the 180 or so HIV repertoires that were kept, some 61 were collected before ART initiation and more than 120 were collected after ART initiation. Repertoires were downsampled to 5000 TRB nucleotide sequences, with summary statistics averaged over 100 downsampling iterations. The analysis kept only TRB sequences whose CDR3 regions were at least seven amino acids long. Diversity was measured with a Shannon entropy-derived clonality score and the Gini coefficient. In the repertoire networks, any two of the top 5000 CDR3 amino acid sequences were connected whenever the two sequences differed by an edit distance of one. For TRB CDR3 amino acid sequences, GLIPH2 was used to predict antigen specificity groups and MHC restriction. Known CMV, EBV, HIV or tissue antigen associations were flagged by matching CDR3 amino acid sequences against VDJdb and McPAS-TCR. Pre-ART, post-ART and control groups were compared with Wilcoxon signed-rank tests and Holm-Bonferroni correction. The table comes from immuneACCESS by way of TCRdb, which keeps in-frame sequences with V and J called. Part of the clones is missing from these tables; in studies checked, under half for an unresolved V gene and the rest for unknown reasons. The D gene and trimming were derived from the DNA, and the V and J assignments and clone size from that table. The sample table shows about 25,000 clones, and roughly four fifths are seen once. The ten biggest clones cover 11% to 15% of the sample.

Sequences were derived from unsorted PBMCs, sampled 2.9 years after starting antiretroviral therapy. This receptor was identified in a man aged 45 to 65 with HIV.

In nucleotides, the sequence is TGTGCCAGCAGCTACCTTGATACCACCCCCGCCCGCGAGCAGTACTTC. The resulting protein is CASSYLDTTPAREQYF. The sequence is built from TRBV5-4 and TRBJ2-7; a confident D gene designation cannot be given. CDR1 and CDR2 are read off the germline V gene (reference sequence) as SGHNT and YYREEE. Reading from cysteine to phenylalanine, the CDR3 counts 16 amino acids. Left in the record is the CDR3 DNA by itself, 48 bases read in frame from the first base. V loses 3 bases of germline sequence and J loses 6 bases, and the interval between the two ends is 22 bases.